Listed here are 21 T cell receptor beta chains from one sample, sequenced in a study of blood T cell repertoires in COVID-19. Libraries were prepared by immunoSEQ multiplex PCR; TCRdb keeps only in-frame clonotypes and omits some of them. The table shows some 320,000 clones, with approximately 87% occurring only once. The sample consisted of PBMCs or T cells enriched from blood (not recorded which). These receptors were collected from a woman aged 30 to 39 who had recovered from COVID-19.

The chain is built from TRBV14 and TRBJ2-7; D is perhaps TRBD1 (5 bases). V lost 0 bases and J lost 2, with 17 bases in between. The CDR3 loop spans 17 amino acids. Germline-derived CDR1 and CDR2 are SGHDN and FVKESK. CDR3 bases: TGTGCCAGCAGCCAAGATCTTCTTCCAGGGATCCCCTACGAGCAGTACTTC. Amino acids: CASSQDLLPGIPYEQYF.

CDR3: CASSPSDSGANVLTF. CDR3 sequence (DNA): TGTGCCAGCAGCCCCTCAGACTCTGGGGCCAACGTCCTGACTTTC. J is TRBJ2-6 and V is TRBV7-3; D ambiguous. Trimming took off 5 bases at V and 0 bases at J, with 8 bases between the two ends. Germline CDR1 and CDR2: SGHTA and FQGTGA. This CDR3 comprises 15 residues.

The V call is TRBV18, the J call TRBJ1-2; D gene unclear. The CDR3 loop spans 15 amino acids. Trimming cost V 3 bases and J 7 bases, with 18 bases left between them. CDR1 is KGHSH and CDR2 is LQKENI in the germline V gene. The CDR3: CASSPPEGPAGGYTF. The DNA of the CDR3 is TGTGCCAGCTCACCCCCCGAAGGGCCCGCGGGTGGCTACACCTTC.

The genes are TRBV19 and TRBJ2-1; perhaps TRBD2 as D (6 bases). Trimming took off 3 bases at V and 0 bases at J, with 9 bases between the two ends. This CDR3 contains 15 residues. Germline CDR1 and CDR2: LNHDA and SQIVND (reference sequence). The CDR3 protein is CASSITGGSYNEQFF. In DNA form, the CDR3 reads TGTGCCAGTAGTATCACCGGGGGCTCCTACAATGAGCAGTTCTTC.

This clone was recorded once. The chain uses TRBV5-1 and TRBJ1-6, with unresolved D. The CDR3 has 13 residues. Germline loops: CDR1 SGHRS, CDR2 YFSETQ. V was clipped by 2 bases and J by 8 bases, with 8 bases between them. This CDR3 reads CASSFEQDSPLHF. The CDR3, as DNA: TGCGCCAGCAGCTTCGAGCAGGATTCACCCCTCCACTTT.

The chain couples TRBV29-1 to TRBJ1-5; D is uncertain. This CDR3 is built from 15 residues. V shed 4 bases and J shed 6 bases, with 19 bases lying between them. Germline CDR1 reads SQVTM; CDR2 reads ANQGSEA. The chain's CDR3 is CSVGPPGGRGQPQHF. The CDR3 DNA follows: TGCAGCGTTGGACCCCCGGGAGGGCGAGGTCAGCCCCAGCATTTT.

The V and J genes are TRBV5-1 and TRBJ2-3; TRBD2 might be the D (6 bases). V was clipped by 6 bases and J by 2 bases, with 19 bases between them. There are 16 residues in the CDR3. Germline CDR1 SGHRS, CDR2 YFSETQ. The CDR3 DNA follows: TGCGCCAGCACCCAATTTGGCGGGGACCCCACAGATACGCAGTATTTT. Its translation: CASTQFGGDPTDTQYF. Full variable domain (rest looked up from reference TRBV5-1 and TRBJ2-3): KAGVTQTPRYLIKTRGQQVTLSCSPISGHRSVSWYQQTPGQGLQFLFEYFSETQRNKGNFPGRFSGRQFSNSRSEMNVSTLELGDSALYLCASTQFGGDPTDTQYFGPGTRLTVL.

The chain employs TRBV19 and TRBJ2-7; a weak D match, TRBD2 (6 bases). This CDR3 contains 14 residues. Germline assignment: CDR1 LNHDA and CDR2 SQIVND (reference sequence). Trimming took 3 bases from V and 3 from J, leaving 12 bases between them. The CDR3 reads CASSIAGINYEQYF. In DNA form, the CDR3 reads TGTGCCAGTAGTATTGCGGGGATTAACTACGAGCAGTACTTC.

The rearrangement links TRBV27 to TRBJ1-1; D not resolved. Per the germline V gene, CDR1 is MNHEY and CDR2 is SMNVEV (reference sequence). The V and J ends lost 8 bases and 5 bases respectively, with 12 bases between them. There are 12 residues in the CDR3. The CDR3 region is CASGRAGTEAFF. CDR3 bases: TGTGCCAGCGGACGGGCGGGGACTGAAGCTTTCTTT.

This rearrangement joins TRBV6-1 to TRBJ2-3; D may be TRBD2 (5 bases). The CDR3 sequence is 17 residues long. Per germline, CDR1 MNHNS and CDR2 SASEGT. Trimming cost V 0 bases and J 1 base, with 14 bases left between them. This CDR3 reads CASSEAKGATRTDTQYF. Here the CDR3 DNA reads TGTGCCAGCAGTGAAGCGAAGGGAGCGACACGCACAGATACGCAGTATTTT.

This clone came up once. J is TRBJ2-1 and V is TRBV30; perhaps TRBD1 as D (5 bases). This CDR3 contains 12 residues. Germline V lookup: CDR1 GTSNPN, CDR2 SVGIG (reference sequence). V gave up 2 bases and J gave up 10 bases, with 12 bases separating them. CDR3 sequence reads: CAWSKRGTEQFF. CDR3 sequence (DNA): TGTGCCTGGAGTAAAAGGGGAACGGAGCAGTTCTTC.

V and J are TRBV6-5 and TRBJ1-2, with D perhaps matching TRBD1 (5 bases). Trimming took off 5 bases at V and 5 bases at J, with 9 bases between the two ends. Germline V gives CDR1 MNHEY, CDR2 SVGAGI. This CDR3 contains 12 residues. Here the CDR3 DNA reads TGTGCCAGCAGTCCCGACAGTTATGGCTACACCTTC. Protein product: CASSPDSYGYTF.

The rearrangement uses TRBV15 and TRBJ2-5; 7 bases line up with TRBD1. The CDR3 has 15 residues. V shed 2 bases, J shed 2 bases, and the junction held 5 bases outside the gene matches. CDR1 is LNHNV and CDR2 is YYDKDF in the germline V gene (reference sequence). The CDR3: CATSRTGTVQETQYF. DNA for the CDR3: TGTGCCACCAGCAGAACCGGGACAGTACAAGAGACCCAGTACTTC.

The J gene is TRBJ2-5, the V gene TRBV7-2, with D unresolved. Germline-derived CDR1 and CDR2 are SGHTA and FQGNSA. Trimming removed 0 bases at V and 1 base at J, with 12 bases between. The CDR3 extends over 16 amino acids. CDR3 residues: CASSLALARPQETQYF. DNA of the CDR3: TGTGCCAGCAGCTTAGCGCTCGCGCGGCCCCAAGAGACCCAGTACTTC.

This chain joins TRBV7-2 and TRBJ2-7, with D unresolved. The CDR3 is 16 residues long. Between the trimmed V and J ends, which lost 1 base and 3 bases, there was a span of 16 bases. The germline gives CDR1 SGHTA, CDR2 FQGNSA. CDR3 residues: CASSLEAGQDGYEQYF. The CDR3 coding sequence is TGTGCCAGCAGCTTAGAGGCTGGGCAGGATGGCTACGAGCAGTACTTC.

The rearrangement joins TRBV3-1 (or the pseudogene TRBV3-2) to TRBJ2-1, with 7 bases fitting TRBD1. Germline lookup yields CDR1 LGHDT and CDR2 YNNKEL (reference sequence). The CDR3 extends over 18 amino acids. V trimming: 1 base; J trimming: 7 bases; junction bases outside the gene matches: 16. The CDR3 bases are TGTGCCAGCAGCCAAGGGCGGGTGATGACAGGGCAGGGAAATGAGCAGTTCTTC. This codes for CASSQGRVMTGQGNEQFF.

The chain links TRBV11-1 to TRBJ2-7; weak D call: TRBD2 (6 bases). This CDR3 has 15 amino acids. V was pared by 5 bases and J by 1 base, with 15 bases between. Germline CDR1 is SGHAT and CDR2 is FQDESV (reference sequence). The CDR3 DNA is TGTGCCAGCAGCCTTGATCCCGGGACTTCCTACGAGCAGTACTTC. Protein product: CASSLDPGTSYEQYF.

This chain connects TRBV24-1 to TRBJ2-1, with unresolved D. The CDR3 extends over 12 amino acids. The germline CDR1 and CDR2 sequences are KGHDR and SFDVKD. V shed 3 bases and J shed 10 bases, with 9 bases lying between them. The CDR3 region has the DNA TGTGCCACCAGTGATCTCCCCGGGGAGCAGTTCTTC. Translation gives CATSDLPGEQFF.

This chain uses TRBV4-2 with TRBJ1-1, with 7 bases lining up with TRBD1. There are 18 residues in the CDR3. The V and J ends lost 4 bases and 2 bases, in that order; junction bases with no gene match: 16. CDR1 and CDR2 (germline): LGHNA, YNFKEQ. CDR3 amino acids: CASSLPSPGDRENTEAFF. DNA of the CDR3: TGTGCCAGCAGCCTCCCCAGCCCGGGAGACAGGGAAAACACTGAAGCTTTCTTT.

The chain carries TRBV21-1 and TRBJ2-7; the table's D call TRBD2 went unverified against the DNA. TRBV21-1 is a listed pseudogene. This CDR3 has 15 residues. The CDR3 loop is CASSKPYFFPYEQYF. In DNA form, the CDR3 reads TGTGCCAGCAGCAAGCCCTACTTCTTCCCCTACGAGCAGTACTTC.

This clone came up once. This chain uses TRBV18 with TRBJ2-2, with D uncertain. This CDR3 region has 13 residues. The V and J ends lost 2 bases and 4 bases respectively, with 5 bases between them. The germline V gene has CDR1 KGHSH and CDR2 LQKENI. CDR3 protein: CASSPTSTGELFF. The DNA of the CDR3 is TGTGCCAGCTCACCAACGAGCACCGGGGAGCTGTTTTTT.